This TCR beta chain derives from a study of spatial heterogeneity in lung cancer. Specified time point: sample taken at primary tumor resection. Frozen PBMC, nontumor lung or tumor provided whole RNA, which was sequenced unsorted. CDR1 and CDR2 (germline): MNHEY, SVGEGT. Germline trimming cut 5 bases from V and 5 bases from J; bases unmatched to any gene: 23. The CDR3 covers 19 residues. This clonotype is judged large. A library prepared for alpha chains yielded this beta chain as an off-target read; its size is of little meaning. TCRdb re-analysed the 5' RACE reads in MiXCR, keeping a single row per CDR3 protein. The sample lists roughly 1,100 distinct CDR3 sequences; 5% to 8.5% were seen once.

The gene calls are TRBV6-2 or TRBV6-3 and TRBJ2-7, with 8 bases matching TRBD1. This sample comprised normal lung tissue next to the tumor, obtained at surgery. This TCR derives from a male donor with early-stage non-small cell lung cancer. CDR3 nucleotide sequence: TGTGCCAGCAGTGATACTGGGCACGGACAGGGACAGGTTCGCCACGAGCAGTACTTC. Translated, it gives CASSDTGHGQGQVRHEQYF.